These 12 T cell receptor beta chains were all obtained from the same sample, sequenced in a study of blood T cells in healthy people across ages. With a J-beta primer mix and a sample-barcoded 5' primer, a second PCR ran 7 to 11 cycles. One entry per CDR3 protein results from TCRdb running MiXCR on the 5' RACE reads. The table includes fewer than 1.5 million distinct CDR3 sequences, roughly 45% detected once. Sequencing input: blood. The receptors derive from a woman aged 18-29 years in good health.

The gene calls are TRBV4-1 and TRBJ2-4; 9 bases map to TRBD2. The CDR3 contains 19 residues. J was trimmed by 4 bases and V by 0 bases; bases with no gene match: 13. Per the germline V gene, CDR1 is MGHRA and CDR2 is YSYEKL. The DNA for the CDR3 is TGCGCCAGCAGCCAAGAACGGATAGCGGGAGAAAACGGAAAAAACATTCAGTACTTC. Its protein is CASSQERIAGENGKNIQYF.

V is TRBV28 and J is TRBJ2-1; a weak D match, TRBD1 (6 bases). The length of the CDR3 is 14 residues. V gave up 5 bases and J gave up 7 bases, with 15 bases separating them. CDR1 is MDHEN, CDR2 SYDVKM, per germline. CDR3 DNA: TGTGCCAGCAGTAGCAGGGGCTATGGGAATGAGCAGTTCTTC. Translation gives CASSSRGYGNEQFF.

The chain links TRBV10-3 to TRBJ1-2, with unresolved D. CDR3 length: 16 residues. Trimming removed 2 bases at V and 3 bases at J, with 16 bases between. Germline CDR1 and CDR2: ENHRY and SYGVKD. The CDR3 region is CAISEPRGGLDYGYTF. The DNA of the CDR3 is TGTGCCATCAGTGAGCCGCGTGGTGGGTTGGACTATGGCTACACCTTC.

The V call is TRBV20-1, the J call TRBJ1-2; D might be TRBD1 (5 bases). There are 12 residues in the CDR3. Per germline, CDR1 DFQATT and CDR2 SNEGSKA (reference sequence). V was shortened by 6 bases and J by 4 bases, with 12 bases between the two germline ends. The CDR3 loop is CSAYQGGYGYTF. CDR3 sequence (DNA): TGCAGTGCGTACCAGGGAGGCTATGGCTACACCTTC.

The CDR3 sequence: CASSHPTDPDQETQYF. The DNA of the CDR3 is TGTGCCAGCAGTCACCCGACCGATCCCGACCAAGAGACCCAGTACTTC. The chain couples TRBV6-6 to TRBJ2-5; D uncertain. Trimming removed 5 bases at V and 0 bases at J, with 16 bases between. The CDR3 has 16 amino acids. Per the germline V gene, CDR1 is MNHNY and CDR2 is SVGAGI (reference sequence).

As to this clonotype: One junction end does not reproduce the germline sequence, and a read error may be involved. The chain recombines TRBV11-2 with TRBJ1-2, with a tentative D call TRBD1 (6 bases). CDR3 length equals 16 residues. Germline CDR1 is SGHAT and CDR2 is FQNNGV. CDR3 region: CASIPGEGKANYGHTF. The DNA for the CDR3 is TGTGCCAGCATCCCAGGGGAGGGGAAGGCTAACTATGGCCACACCTTC.

Concerning this clonotype itself: Its ends do not fully match the called genes, so a read error is possible. The rearrangement links TRBV27 to TRBJ2-1, with D possibly TRBD1 on 6 matching bases. The end of the DNA aligns better with TRBJ2-7, so the J call may be wrong. The CDR3 is made up of 14 amino acids. Looked up from germline, CDR1 is MNHEY and CDR2 is SMNVEV (reference sequence). In DNA, the CDR3 is TGTACCAGCAGCCTCGAGTCCAGGGGTGACGAGCAGTACTTC. Protein: CTSSLESRGDEQYF.

This clonotype came up a few times. This chain joins TRBV12-3 or TRBV12-4 and TRBJ1-1, with D possibly TRBD1 on 5 matching bases. The CDR3 is 14 amino acids. Trimming pared 8 bases from V and 3 bases from J, leaving 16 bases between. The CDR3 DNA follows: TGTGCCAGCTGGGCCGAGGGGCGGGACACTGAAGCTTTCTTT. It is translated as CASWAEGRDTEAFF.

J is TRBJ1-2 and V is TRBV4-2; D is unclear. This CDR3 is 13 amino acids long. V was pared by 0 bases and J by 2 bases, with 4 bases between. Germline CDR1 and CDR2: LGHNA and YNFKEQ. The chain's CDR3 is CASSQELNYGYTF. The CDR3 region has the DNA TGTGCCAGCAGCCAAGAACTCAACTATGGCTACACCTTC.

This chain connects TRBV24-1 to TRBJ2-5; D might be TRBD2 (5 bases). The CDR3 spans 13 residues. Germline CDR1 is KGHDR and CDR2 is SFDVKD. Trimming took 7 bases from V and 2 from J, leaving 10 bases between them. This CDR3 reads CATREAGQETQYF. For the CDR3, the DNA is TGTGCCACCAGGGAGGCAGGACAAGAGACCCAGTACTTC.

The chain is built from TRBV3-1 and TRBJ1-2; D ambiguous. Trimming cost V 0 bases and J 10 bases, with 18 bases left between them. The CDR3 sequence is 15 residues long. Looked up from germline, CDR1 is LGHDT and CDR2 is YNNKEL (reference sequence). CDR3 bases: TGTGCCAGCAGCCAAGAGTACAGCAGTATATTTGACTACACCTTC. Protein sequence: CASSQEYSSIFDYTF.

The chain has TRBV30 and TRBJ1-6, with TRBD1 as a possible D gene (5 bases). The CDR3 sequence is 18 residues long. CDR1 is GTSNPN, CDR2 SVGIG, per germline (reference sequence). V lost 6 bases, J lost 0 bases, and 21 bases lay in between. The CDR3 bases are TGTGCCTGTACACCGGGACGGGAAAAGAGCTCCTATAATTCACCCCTCCACTTT. Protein product: CACTPGREKSSYNSPLHF.